The entry below describes one T cell receptor (beta chain). No antigen is known for it. This record belongs to a study of CD8 T cells in Susac syndrome. Study-wide context: Patients with Susac syndrome were, at the time of blood collection, therapy-naive, maintained on corticosteroids, or maintained on intravenous immunoglobulin alone. Study-wide findings and caveats: Across the total CD8+ repertoires, more than 15 Susac-specific public clones were detected, and across the CD8+ TEMRA repertoires, 5 or 6 such clones were detected.

Random-hexamer reverse transcription was applied to roughly 0.45 to 1 ug RNA. In TCRdb, the immunoSEQ multiplex PCR reads were re-called with MiXCR into one record per CDR3 protein. The table includes about 120,000 distinct CDR3 sequences, around 94% detected once. The CDR3 covers 14 residues. From germline, CDR1 is MDHEN and CDR2 SYDVKM. V was cut by 3 bases and J by 0 bases, with 9 bases left in between. Sequencing of TCR beta was carried out in blood CD8+ and CD4+ T cells. Patients having Susac syndrome satisfied recently defined diagnostic criteria for definite or probable disease. Sequencing was performed on CD8+ T cells from PBMCs. The receptor was isolated from a human donor with Susac syndrome. The gene calls are TRBV28 and TRBJ2-7; D is unresolved. CDR3: CASSFLPNSYEQYF. The CDR3 DNA reads as TGTGCCAGCAGTTTTCTCCCCAACTCCTACGAGCAGTACTTC.